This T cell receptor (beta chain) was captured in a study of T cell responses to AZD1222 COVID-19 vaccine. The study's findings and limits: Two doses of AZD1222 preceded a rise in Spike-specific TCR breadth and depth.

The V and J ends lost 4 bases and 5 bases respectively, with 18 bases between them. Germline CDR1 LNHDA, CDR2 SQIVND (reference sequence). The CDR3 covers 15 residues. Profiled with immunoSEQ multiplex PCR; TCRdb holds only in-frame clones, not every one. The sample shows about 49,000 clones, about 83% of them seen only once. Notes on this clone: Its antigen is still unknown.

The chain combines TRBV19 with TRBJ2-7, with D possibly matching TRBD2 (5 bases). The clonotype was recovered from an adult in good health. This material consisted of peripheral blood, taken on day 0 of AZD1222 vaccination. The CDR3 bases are TGTGCCAGTAGTAGCCGAGGAGGACTCAATCACGAGCAGTACTTC. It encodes CASSSRGGLNHEQYF.